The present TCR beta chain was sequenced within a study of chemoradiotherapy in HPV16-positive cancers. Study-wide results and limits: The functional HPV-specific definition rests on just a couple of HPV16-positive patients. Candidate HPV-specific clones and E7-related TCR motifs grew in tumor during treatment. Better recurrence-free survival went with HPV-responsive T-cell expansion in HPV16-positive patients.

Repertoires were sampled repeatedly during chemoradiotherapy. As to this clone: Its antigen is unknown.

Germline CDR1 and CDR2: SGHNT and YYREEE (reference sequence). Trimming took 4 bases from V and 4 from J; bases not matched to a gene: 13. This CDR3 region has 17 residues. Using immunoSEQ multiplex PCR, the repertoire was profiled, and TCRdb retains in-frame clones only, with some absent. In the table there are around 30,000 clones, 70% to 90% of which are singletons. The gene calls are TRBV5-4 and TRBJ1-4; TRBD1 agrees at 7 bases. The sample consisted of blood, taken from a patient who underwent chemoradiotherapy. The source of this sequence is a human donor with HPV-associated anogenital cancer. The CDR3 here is CASSQNLEAGGNEKLFF. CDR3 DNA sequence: TGTGCCAGCAGCCAGAATTTAGAGGCAGGGGGTAATGAAAAACTGTTTTTT.